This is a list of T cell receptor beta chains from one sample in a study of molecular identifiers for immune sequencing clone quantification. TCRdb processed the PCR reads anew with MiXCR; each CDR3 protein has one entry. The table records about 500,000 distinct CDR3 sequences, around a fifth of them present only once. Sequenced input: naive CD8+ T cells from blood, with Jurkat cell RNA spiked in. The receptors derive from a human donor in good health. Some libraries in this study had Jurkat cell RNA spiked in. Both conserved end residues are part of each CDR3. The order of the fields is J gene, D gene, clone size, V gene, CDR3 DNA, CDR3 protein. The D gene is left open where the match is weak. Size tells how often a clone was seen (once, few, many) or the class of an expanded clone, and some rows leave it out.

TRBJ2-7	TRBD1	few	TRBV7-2	TGTGCCAGCAGCACCCGGACAGGGAGCTCCTACGAGCAGTACTTC	CASSTRTGSSYEQYF
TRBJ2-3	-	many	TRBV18	TGTGCCAGCTCACCACAAACGGGACAACACGATTCTAGCACAGATACGCAGTATTTT	CASSPQTGQHDSSTDTQYF
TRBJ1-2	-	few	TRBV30	TGTGCCTGGAAATCCCAGGGCTACACCTTC	CAWKSQGYTF
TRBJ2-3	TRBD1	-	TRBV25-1	TGTGCCAGCACGGACAGGGGGTTTAAGACAGATACGCAGTATTTT	CASTDRGFKTDTQYF
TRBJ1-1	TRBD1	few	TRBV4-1	TGCGCCAGCAGCCAAGAAACAGGGGCCAATGTAGTTGTGAACACTGAAGCTTTCTTT	CASSQETGANVVVNTEAFF
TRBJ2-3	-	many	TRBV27	TGTGCCAGCAGCTTTATAGGAACAGATACGCAGTATTTT	CASSFIGTDTQYF
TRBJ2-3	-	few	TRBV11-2	TGTGCCAGCAGCTCTGGACAGCTTAGCACAGATACGCAGTATTTT	CASSSGQLSTDTQYF
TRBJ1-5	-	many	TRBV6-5	TGTGCCAGCAGTTACTCAGGCACCCAGCATTTT	CASSYSGTQHF
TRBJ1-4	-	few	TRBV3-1	TGTGCCAGCAGCCAAGATTGGTTGGGTTCTAATGAAAAACTGTTTTTT	CASSQDWLGSNEKLFF
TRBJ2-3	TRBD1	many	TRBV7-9	TGTGCCAGCAGCTTCCGACAGGGGGCAAGGGCAGATACGCAGTATTTT	CASSFRQGARADTQYF
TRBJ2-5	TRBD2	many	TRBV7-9	TGTGCCAGCAGTACTATTAGACTAGCGGCGATCCAAGAGACCCAGTACTTC	CASSTIRLAAIQETQYF
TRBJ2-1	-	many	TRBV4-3	TGCGCCAGCAGCCAACTACAGGCAAATGAGCAGTTCTTC	CASSQLQANEQFF
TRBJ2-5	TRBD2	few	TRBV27	TGTGCCAGCAGTTCGCACCATAGATATGGGGGAGGGCCCCTCCAAGAGACCCAGTACTTC	CASSSHHRYGGGPLQETQYF
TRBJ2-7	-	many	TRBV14	TGTGCCAGCAGCCAAGTTACGGTCGGGGAGCAGTACTTC	CASSQVTVGEQYF
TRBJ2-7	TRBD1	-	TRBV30	TGTGCCTGGAGTTTTCTGAGGGGGCAGGGTTACGAGCAGTACTTC	CAWSFLRGQGYEQYF
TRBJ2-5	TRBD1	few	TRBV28	TGTGCCAGCAGTGTCACACCGGGACAGCAAGAGACCCAGTACTTC	CASSVTPGQQETQYF
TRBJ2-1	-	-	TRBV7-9	TGTGCCAGCAGCATAGTCGCCTCGGTGTACAATGAGCAGTTCTTC	CASSIVASVYNEQFF
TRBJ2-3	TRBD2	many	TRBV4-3	TGCGCCAGCAGCCAAGATTGGGGAGCGGGGTCCTACACAGATACGCAGTATTTT	CASSQDWGAGSYTDTQYF
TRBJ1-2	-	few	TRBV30	TGTGCCTGGAGTGGGACAGATGGCTACACCTTC	CAWSGTDGYTF
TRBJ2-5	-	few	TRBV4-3	TGCGCCAGCAGCCAGTTCCGGGAGGAGACCCAGTACTTC	CASSQFREETQYF
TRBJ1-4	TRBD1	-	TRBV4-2	TGTGCCAGCTGCCAGACAGGGAATAATGAAAAACTGTTTTTT	CASCQTGNNEKLFF
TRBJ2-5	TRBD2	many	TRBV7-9	TGTGCCAGCAGCGGAGAGACTAGCGGGGGGAAGACCCAGTACTTC	CASSGETSGGKTQYF
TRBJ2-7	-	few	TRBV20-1	TGCAGTGCTAGCTCGGTTCGGGAGGAGGGGGCCTACGAGCAGTACTTC	CSASSVREEGAYEQYF
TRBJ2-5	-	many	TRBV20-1	TGCAGTGCTAGAGCGGTCGCGACCCAGTACTTC	CSARAVATQYF
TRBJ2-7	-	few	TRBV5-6	TGTGCCAGCAGCTTGGACGGGCTAATCTACGAGCAGTACTTC	CASSLDGLIYEQYF
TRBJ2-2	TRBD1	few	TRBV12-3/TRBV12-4	TGTGCCAGCAGTTTAGTAGGGACAGGGGCCGGGGAGCTGTTTTTT	CASSLVGTGAGELFF
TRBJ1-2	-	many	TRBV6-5	TGTGCCAGCAGTTATGTGGGGCGCGGGTATGGCTACACCTTC	CASSYVGRGYGYTF
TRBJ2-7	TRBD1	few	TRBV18	TGTGCCAGCTCACCGAGGGGGCCCAACGAGCAGTACTTC	CASSPRGPNEQYF
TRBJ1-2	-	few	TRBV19	TGTGCCAGTAAATCAGGGGTAATATTTGGCTACACCTTC	CASKSGVIFGYTF
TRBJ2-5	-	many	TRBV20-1	TGCAGTGCTAGCTTCACAGGCTTTGAGGGAGAGACCCAGTACTTC	CSASFTGFEGETQYF
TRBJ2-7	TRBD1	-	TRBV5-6	TGTGCCAGCAGCCAAGGGACAGGGACCCACGAGCGGTACTTC	CASSQGTGTHERYF
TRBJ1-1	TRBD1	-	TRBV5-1	TGCGCCAGCAACCTGGGACAGGACACTGAAGCTTTCTTT	CASNLGQDTEAFF
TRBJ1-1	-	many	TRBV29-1	TGCAGCGGAGAAAGGGTGGCTGAAGCTTTCTTT	CSGERVAEAFF
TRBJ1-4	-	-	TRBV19	TGTGCCAGTAGTATAGTAGGGGGACGCGAGAAACTGTTTTTT	CASSIVGGREKLFF
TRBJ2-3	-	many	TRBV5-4	TGTGCCAGCACCAAGGTTGTCGGCGTTCCGGGCACAGATACGCAGTATTTT	CASTKVVGVPGTDTQYF
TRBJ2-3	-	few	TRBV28	TGTGCCAGCAGTGAACTACAAATCACAGATACGCAGTATTTT	CASSELQITDTQYF
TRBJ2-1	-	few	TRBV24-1	TGTGCCACCCAGGGCGAACCAAACTACAATGAGCAGTTCTTC	CATQGEPNYNEQFF